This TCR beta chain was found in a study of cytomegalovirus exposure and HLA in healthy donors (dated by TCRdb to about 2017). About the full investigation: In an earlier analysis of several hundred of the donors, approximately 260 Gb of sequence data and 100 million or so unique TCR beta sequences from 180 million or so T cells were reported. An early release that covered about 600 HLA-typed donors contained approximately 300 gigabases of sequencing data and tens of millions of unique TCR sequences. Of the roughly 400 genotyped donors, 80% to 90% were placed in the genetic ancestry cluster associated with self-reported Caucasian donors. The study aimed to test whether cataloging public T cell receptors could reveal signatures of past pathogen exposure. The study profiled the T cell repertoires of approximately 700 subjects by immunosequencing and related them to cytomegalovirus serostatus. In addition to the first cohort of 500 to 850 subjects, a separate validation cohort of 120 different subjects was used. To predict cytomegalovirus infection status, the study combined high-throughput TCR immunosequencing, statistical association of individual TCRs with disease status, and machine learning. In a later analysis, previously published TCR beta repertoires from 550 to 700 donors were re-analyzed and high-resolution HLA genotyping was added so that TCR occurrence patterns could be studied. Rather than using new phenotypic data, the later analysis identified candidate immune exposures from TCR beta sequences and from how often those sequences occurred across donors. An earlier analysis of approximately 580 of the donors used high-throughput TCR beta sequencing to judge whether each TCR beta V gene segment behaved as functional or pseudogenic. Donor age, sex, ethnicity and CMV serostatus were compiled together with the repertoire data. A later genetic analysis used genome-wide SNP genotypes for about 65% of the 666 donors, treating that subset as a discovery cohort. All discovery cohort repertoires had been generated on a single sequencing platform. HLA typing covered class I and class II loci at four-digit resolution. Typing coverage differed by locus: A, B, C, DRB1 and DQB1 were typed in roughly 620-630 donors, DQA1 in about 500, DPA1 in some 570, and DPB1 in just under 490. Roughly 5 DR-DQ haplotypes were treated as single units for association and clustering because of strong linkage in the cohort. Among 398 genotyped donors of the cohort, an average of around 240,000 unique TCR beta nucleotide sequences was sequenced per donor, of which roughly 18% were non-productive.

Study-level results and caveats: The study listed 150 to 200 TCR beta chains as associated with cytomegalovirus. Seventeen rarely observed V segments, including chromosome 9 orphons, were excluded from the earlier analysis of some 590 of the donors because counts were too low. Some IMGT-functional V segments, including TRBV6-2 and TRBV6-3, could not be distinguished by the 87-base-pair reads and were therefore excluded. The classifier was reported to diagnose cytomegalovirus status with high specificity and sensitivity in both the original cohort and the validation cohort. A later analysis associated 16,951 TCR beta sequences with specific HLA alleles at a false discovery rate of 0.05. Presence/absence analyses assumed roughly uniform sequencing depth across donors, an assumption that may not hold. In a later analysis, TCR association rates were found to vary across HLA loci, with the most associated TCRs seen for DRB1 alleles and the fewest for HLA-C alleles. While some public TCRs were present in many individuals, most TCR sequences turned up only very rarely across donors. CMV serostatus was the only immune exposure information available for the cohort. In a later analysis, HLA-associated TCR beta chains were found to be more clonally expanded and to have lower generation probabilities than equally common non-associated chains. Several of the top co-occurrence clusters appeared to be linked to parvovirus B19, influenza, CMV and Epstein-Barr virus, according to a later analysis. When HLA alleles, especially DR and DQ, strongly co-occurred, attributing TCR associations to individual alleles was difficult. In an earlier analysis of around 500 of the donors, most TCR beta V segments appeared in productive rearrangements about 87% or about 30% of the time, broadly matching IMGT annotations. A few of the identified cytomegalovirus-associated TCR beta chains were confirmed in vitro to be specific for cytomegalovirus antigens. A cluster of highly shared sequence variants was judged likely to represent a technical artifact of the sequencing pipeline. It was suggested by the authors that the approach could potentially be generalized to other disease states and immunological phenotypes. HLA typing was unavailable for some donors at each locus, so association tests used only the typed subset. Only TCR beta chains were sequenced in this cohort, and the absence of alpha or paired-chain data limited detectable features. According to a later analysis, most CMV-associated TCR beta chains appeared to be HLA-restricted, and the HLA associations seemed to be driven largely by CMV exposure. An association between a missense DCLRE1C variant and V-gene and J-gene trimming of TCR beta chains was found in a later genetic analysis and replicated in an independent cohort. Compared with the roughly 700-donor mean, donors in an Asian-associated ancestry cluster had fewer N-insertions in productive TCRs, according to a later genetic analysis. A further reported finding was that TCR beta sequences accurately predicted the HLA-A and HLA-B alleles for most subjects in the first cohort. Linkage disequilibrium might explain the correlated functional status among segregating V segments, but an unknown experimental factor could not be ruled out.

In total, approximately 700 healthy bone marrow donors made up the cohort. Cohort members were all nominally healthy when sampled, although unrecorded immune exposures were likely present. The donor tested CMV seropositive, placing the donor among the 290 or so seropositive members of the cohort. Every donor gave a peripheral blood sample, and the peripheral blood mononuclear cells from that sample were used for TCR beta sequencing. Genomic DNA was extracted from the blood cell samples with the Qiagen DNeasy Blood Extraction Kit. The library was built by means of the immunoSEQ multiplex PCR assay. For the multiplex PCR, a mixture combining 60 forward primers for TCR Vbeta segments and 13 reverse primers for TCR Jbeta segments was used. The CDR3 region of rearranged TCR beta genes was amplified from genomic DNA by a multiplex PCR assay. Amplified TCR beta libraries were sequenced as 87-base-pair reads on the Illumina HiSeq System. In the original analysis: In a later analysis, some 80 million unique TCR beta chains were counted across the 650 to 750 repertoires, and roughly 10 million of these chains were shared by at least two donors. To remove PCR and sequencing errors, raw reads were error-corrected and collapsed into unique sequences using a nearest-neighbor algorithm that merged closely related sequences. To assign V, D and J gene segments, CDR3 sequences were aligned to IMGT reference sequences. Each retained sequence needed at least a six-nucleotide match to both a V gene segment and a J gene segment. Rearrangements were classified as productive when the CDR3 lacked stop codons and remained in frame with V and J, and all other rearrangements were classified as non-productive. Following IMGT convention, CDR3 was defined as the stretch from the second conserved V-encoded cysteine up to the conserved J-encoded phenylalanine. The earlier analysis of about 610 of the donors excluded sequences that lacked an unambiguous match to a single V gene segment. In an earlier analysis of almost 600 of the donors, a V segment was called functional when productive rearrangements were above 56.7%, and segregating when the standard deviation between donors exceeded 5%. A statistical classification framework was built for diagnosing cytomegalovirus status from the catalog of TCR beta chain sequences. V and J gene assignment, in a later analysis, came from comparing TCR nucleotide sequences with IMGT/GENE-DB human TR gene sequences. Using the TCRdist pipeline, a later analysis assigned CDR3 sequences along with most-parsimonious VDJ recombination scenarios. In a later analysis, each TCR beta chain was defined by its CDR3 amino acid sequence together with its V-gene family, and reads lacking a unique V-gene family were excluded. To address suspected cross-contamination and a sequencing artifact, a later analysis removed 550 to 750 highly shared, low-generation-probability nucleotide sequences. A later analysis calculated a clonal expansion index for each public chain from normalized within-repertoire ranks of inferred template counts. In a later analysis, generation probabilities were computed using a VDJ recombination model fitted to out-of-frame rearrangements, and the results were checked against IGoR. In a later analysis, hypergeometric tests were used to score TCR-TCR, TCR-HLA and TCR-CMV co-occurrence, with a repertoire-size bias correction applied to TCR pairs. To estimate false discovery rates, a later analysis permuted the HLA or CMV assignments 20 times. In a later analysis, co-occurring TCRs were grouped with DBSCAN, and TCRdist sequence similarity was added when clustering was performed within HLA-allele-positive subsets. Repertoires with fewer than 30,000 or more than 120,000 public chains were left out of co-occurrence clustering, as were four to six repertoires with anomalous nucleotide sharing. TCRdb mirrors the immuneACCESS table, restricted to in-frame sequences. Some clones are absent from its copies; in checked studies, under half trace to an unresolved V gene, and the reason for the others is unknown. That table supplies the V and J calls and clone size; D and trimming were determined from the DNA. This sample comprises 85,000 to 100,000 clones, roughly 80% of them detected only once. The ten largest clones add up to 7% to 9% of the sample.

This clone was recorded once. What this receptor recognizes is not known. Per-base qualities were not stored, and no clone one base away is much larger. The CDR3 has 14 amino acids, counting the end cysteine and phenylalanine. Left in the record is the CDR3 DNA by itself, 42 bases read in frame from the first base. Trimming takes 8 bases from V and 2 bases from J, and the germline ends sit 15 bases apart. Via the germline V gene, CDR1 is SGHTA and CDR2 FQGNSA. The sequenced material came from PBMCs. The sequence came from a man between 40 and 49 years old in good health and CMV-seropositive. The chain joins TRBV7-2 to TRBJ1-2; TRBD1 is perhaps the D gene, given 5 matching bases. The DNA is TGTGCCAGCGTCGGGACTCTCTTCAACTATGGCTACACCTTC. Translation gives CASVGTLFNYGYTF.